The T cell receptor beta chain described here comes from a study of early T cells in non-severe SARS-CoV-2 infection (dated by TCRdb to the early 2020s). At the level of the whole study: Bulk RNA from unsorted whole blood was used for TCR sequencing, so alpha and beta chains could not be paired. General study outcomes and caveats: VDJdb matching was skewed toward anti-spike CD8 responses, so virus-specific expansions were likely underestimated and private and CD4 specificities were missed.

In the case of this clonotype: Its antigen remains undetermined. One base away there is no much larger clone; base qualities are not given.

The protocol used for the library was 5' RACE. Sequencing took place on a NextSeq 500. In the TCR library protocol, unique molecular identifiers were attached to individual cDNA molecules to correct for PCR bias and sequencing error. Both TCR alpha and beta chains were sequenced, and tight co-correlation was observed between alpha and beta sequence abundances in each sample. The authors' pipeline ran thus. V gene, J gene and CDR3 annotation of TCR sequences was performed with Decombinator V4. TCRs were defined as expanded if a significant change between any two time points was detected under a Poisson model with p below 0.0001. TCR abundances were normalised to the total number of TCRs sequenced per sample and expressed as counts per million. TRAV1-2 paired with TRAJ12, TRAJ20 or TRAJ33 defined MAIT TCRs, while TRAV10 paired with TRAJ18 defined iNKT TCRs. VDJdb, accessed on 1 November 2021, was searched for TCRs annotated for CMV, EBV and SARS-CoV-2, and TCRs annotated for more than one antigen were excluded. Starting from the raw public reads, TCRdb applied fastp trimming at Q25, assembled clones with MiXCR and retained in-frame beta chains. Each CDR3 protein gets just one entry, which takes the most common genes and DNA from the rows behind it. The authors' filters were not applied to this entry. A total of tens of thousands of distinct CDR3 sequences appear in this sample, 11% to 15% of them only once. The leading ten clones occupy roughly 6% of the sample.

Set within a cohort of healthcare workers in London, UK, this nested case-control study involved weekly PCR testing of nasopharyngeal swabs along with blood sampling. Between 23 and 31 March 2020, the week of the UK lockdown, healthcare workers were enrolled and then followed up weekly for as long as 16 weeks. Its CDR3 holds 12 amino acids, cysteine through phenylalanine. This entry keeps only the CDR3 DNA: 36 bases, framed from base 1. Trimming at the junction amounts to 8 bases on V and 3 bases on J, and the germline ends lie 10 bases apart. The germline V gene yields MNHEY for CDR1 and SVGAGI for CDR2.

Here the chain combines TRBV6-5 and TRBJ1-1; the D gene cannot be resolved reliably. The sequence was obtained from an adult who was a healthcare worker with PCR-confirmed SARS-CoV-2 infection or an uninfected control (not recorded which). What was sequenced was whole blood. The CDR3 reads CASGYRDTEAFF. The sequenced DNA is TGTGCCAGCGGGTACCGGGACACTGAAGCTTTCTTT.